Listed below are T cell receptor beta chains from one sample, sequenced in a study of patients and donors after allogeneic stem cell transplantation. TCRdb ran MiXCR on the RT-PCR reads and lists one entry per CDR3 protein. The table lists 85,000 to 90,000 distinct CDR3 sequences, roughly 50% of them singletons. The sample taken for sequencing was blood, either unsorted or a sorted T cell fraction (not recorded which). These receptors were obtained from a human donor who was either an allogeneic HSCT recipient or a stem cell or donor lymphocyte infusion donor (not recorded which). It is not recorded whose cells these are; they may come from a transplant donor. Each CDR3 is given with its conserved first and last residue. The order of the fields is CDR3 DNA, CDR3 protein, clone size, D gene, V gene, J gene. The D gene is left open where the match is weak. For some rows the clone size is stated as once, few or many, or as a class when expanded; others skip it.

CDR3 DNA: TGTGCCAGCAGTTTTCGGTACGATAGCAATCAGCCCCAGCATTTT; CDR3 protein: CASSFRYDSNQPQHF; clone size: NA; D gene: NA; V gene: TRBV27; J gene: TRBJ1-5
CDR3 DNA: TGCAGTGCTATCCCCCTCCAGTACCTCTATGGCTACACCTTC; CDR3 protein: CSAIPLQYLYGYTF; clone size: NA; D gene: NA; V gene: TRBV20-1; J gene: TRBJ1-2
CDR3 DNA: TGTGCCACCAGCAGAGGAGGGACAGGGAATAATTCACCCCTCCACTTT; CDR3 protein: CATSRGGTGNNSPLHF; clone size: NA; D gene: TRBD1; V gene: TRBV15; J gene: TRBJ1-6
CDR3 DNA: TGCAGTGCTAGTCCAGGTACAGGGAGCAATCAGCCCCAGCATTTT; CDR3 protein: CSASPGTGSNQPQHF; clone size: NA; D gene: NA; V gene: TRBV20-1; J gene: TRBJ1-5
CDR3 DNA: TGTGCCAGCAGTTTAGCGCAAGGAAACACCATATATTTT; CDR3 protein: CASSLAQGNTIYF; clone size: NA; D gene: NA; V gene: TRBV12-3/TRBV12-4; J gene: TRBJ1-3
CDR3 DNA: TGTGCCACCAGTGATAACCGGGACAGTGGCTACACCTTC; CDR3 protein: CATSDNRDSGYTF; clone size: few; D gene: TRBD1; V gene: TRBV24-1; J gene: TRBJ1-2
CDR3 DNA: TGTGCCAGCACCCTGCAGGGGCCTAACACTGAAGCTTTCTTT; CDR3 protein: CASTLQGPNTEAFF; clone size: NA; D gene: NA; V gene: TRBV2; J gene: TRBJ1-1
CDR3 DNA: TGTGCCAGCAGTTTACCCGGGACAGGGGTCTATGGCTACACCTTC; CDR3 protein: CASSLPGTGVYGYTF; clone size: few; D gene: TRBD1; V gene: TRBV28; J gene: TRBJ1-2
CDR3 DNA: TGTGCCAGCAGCTTGAATGGGGGATACTCTGGAAACACCATATATTTT; CDR3 protein: CASSLNGGYSGNTIYF; clone size: NA; D gene: NA; V gene: TRBV13; J gene: TRBJ1-3
CDR3 DNA: TGTGCCAGCTCCCGCTCCGCCCTCATCACTGAAGCTTTCTTT; CDR3 protein: CASSRSALITEAFF; clone size: NA; D gene: NA; V gene: TRBV18; J gene: TRBJ1-1
CDR3 DNA: TGTGCCAGCAGGACCGGGACAGGGGACGAGCAGTACTTC; CDR3 protein: CASRTGTGDEQYF; clone size: NA; D gene: TRBD1; V gene: TRBV12-3/TRBV12-4; J gene: TRBJ2-7
CDR3 DNA: TGCGCCAGCAGCTTGGCCGGGGACGGCTACACCTTC; CDR3 protein: CASSLAGDGYTF; clone size: few; D gene: NA; V gene: TRBV5-1; J gene: TRBJ1-2
CDR3 DNA: TGTGCCAGCAGCCCCGGATCAACTGGAAACACCATATATTTT; CDR3 protein: CASSPGSTGNTIYF; clone size: NA; D gene: NA; V gene: TRBV5-5; J gene: TRBJ1-3
CDR3 DNA: TGTGCCAGCAGTTTTTTGGGCCTCTCCCAACCTGGAAACACCATATATTTT; CDR3 protein: CASSFLGLSQPGNTIYF; clone size: NA; D gene: NA; V gene: TRBV12-3/TRBV12-4; J gene: TRBJ1-3
CDR3 DNA: TGTGCCAGCAGTAAGGGGACAGGGAAAGCTTTCTTT; CDR3 protein: CASSKGTGKAFF; clone size: few; D gene: TRBD1; V gene: TRBV28; J gene: TRBJ1-1
CDR3 DNA: TGCAGTGCTAGAGCAGGCGAGGGACAGGGGGTGTTTGGCTACACCTTC; CDR3 protein: CSARAGEGQGVFGYTF; clone size: NA; D gene: TRBD1; V gene: TRBV20-1; J gene: TRBJ1-2
CDR3 DNA: TGTGCCAGCAGCTCGGGACAGAAAGCTTTCTTT; CDR3 protein: CASSSGQKAFF; clone size: few; D gene: TRBD1; V gene: TRBV7-6; J gene: TRBJ1-1
CDR3 DNA: TGTGCCAGCAGTGTTCTAGAGCGGTACAATGAGCAGTTCTTC; CDR3 protein: CASSVLERYNEQFF; clone size: NA; D gene: NA; V gene: TRBV25-1; J gene: TRBJ2-1
CDR3 DNA: TGCAGTGCCGGCGGGGCCGGTTGGACCTTC; CDR3 protein: CSAGGAGWTF; clone size: NA; D gene: NA; V gene: TRBV20-1; J gene: TRBJ1-2
CDR3 DNA: TGTGCCAGCAGCCAAGATCCCCCAGGACAGGGCTACACTGAAGCTTTCTTT; CDR3 protein: CASSQDPPGQGYTEAFF; clone size: few; D gene: TRBD1; V gene: TRBV4-2; J gene: TRBJ1-1
CDR3 DNA: TGTGCCAGCAGCCCTGGACAGGGACGGAGTGAAAAACTGTTTTTT; CDR3 protein: CASSPGQGRSEKLFF; clone size: few; D gene: TRBD1; V gene: TRBV12-3/TRBV12-4; J gene: TRBJ1-4
CDR3 DNA: TGTGCCAGCGGCTTAGGGGGATTGAACACTGAAGCTTTCTTT; CDR3 protein: CASGLGGLNTEAFF; clone size: NA; D gene: NA; V gene: TRBV28; J gene: TRBJ1-1
CDR3 DNA: TGTGCCAGCAGTTCGGGCTATTCACCCCTCCACTTT; CDR3 protein: CASSSGYSPLHF; clone size: NA; D gene: NA; V gene: TRBV12-3/TRBV12-4; J gene: TRBJ1-6
CDR3 DNA: TGTGCCAGCAGCCCTGCCCCTAGGCGGGACACTGAAGCTTTCTTT; CDR3 protein: CASSPAPRRDTEAFF; clone size: few; D gene: NA; V gene: TRBV14; J gene: TRBJ1-1
CDR3 DNA: TGTGCCAGCAGCTTAGTGTCAGGTCTAGAGACCCAGTACTTC; CDR3 protein: CASSLVSGLETQYF; clone size: NA; D gene: NA; V gene: TRBV11-2; J gene: TRBJ2-5
CDR3 DNA: TGTGCCATCCGCAGCTTGGACGTCGGAAACACCATATATTTT; CDR3 protein: CAIRSLDVGNTIYF; clone size: NA; D gene: NA; V gene: TRBV10-3; J gene: TRBJ1-3
CDR3 DNA: TGTGCCAGCAGTCCATCGGGACGGAATCTTAATGAAAAACTGTTTTTT; CDR3 protein: CASSPSGRNLNEKLFF; clone size: NA; D gene: NA; V gene: TRBV28; J gene: TRBJ1-4
CDR3 DNA: TGTGCCAGCAGTCAAGACAGGCGGGCCACCGGGGAGCTGTTTTTT; CDR3 protein: CASSQDRRATGELFF; clone size: NA; D gene: NA; V gene: TRBV28; J gene: TRBJ2-2
CDR3 DNA: TGTGCCAGCAGCTTGCGGGGCAATCAGCCCCAGCATTTT; CDR3 protein: CASSLRGNQPQHF; clone size: many; D gene: NA; V gene: TRBV7-2; J gene: TRBJ1-5
CDR3 DNA: TGCAGTGCTAGTGGCAGGGTGGGAGATACGCAGTATTTT; CDR3 protein: CSASGRVGDTQYF; clone size: NA; D gene: NA; V gene: TRBV20-1; J gene: TRBJ2-3
CDR3 DNA: TGCAGTGCTAGCCCGACAGGGTATGGAAACACCATATATTTT; CDR3 protein: CSASPTGYGNTIYF; clone size: NA; D gene: TRBD1; V gene: TRBV20-1; J gene: TRBJ1-3
CDR3 DNA: TGTGCCAGCAGCGCCACCCCCGCAGGGGATGGCTACACCTTC; CDR3 protein: CASSATPAGDGYTF; clone size: few; D gene: NA; V gene: TRBV7-6; J gene: TRBJ1-2
CDR3 DNA: TGTGCCAGCCAACGACAGCCGGAGGGTCAGCCCCAGCATTTT; CDR3 protein: CASQRQPEGQPQHF; clone size: NA; D gene: NA; V gene: TRBV5-5; J gene: TRBJ1-5
CDR3 DNA: TGTGCCAGCAGTTATGACTCCTTTAATTCACCCCTCCACTTT; CDR3 protein: CASSYDSFNSPLHF; clone size: NA; D gene: NA; V gene: TRBV27; J gene: TRBJ1-6
CDR3 DNA: TGTGCCACCAGCAGAGTTAACCCCTCTGGAAACACCATATATTTT; CDR3 protein: CATSRVNPSGNTIYF; clone size: few; D gene: NA; V gene: TRBV15; J gene: TRBJ1-3
CDR3 DNA: TGTGCCAGCAGCTCGGACGGAGACACTGAAGCTTTCTTT; CDR3 protein: CASSSDGDTEAFF; clone size: NA; D gene: NA; V gene: TRBV9; J gene: TRBJ1-1
CDR3 DNA: TGCGCCAGCACATCTCCGGGACAGAACTATGGCTACACCTTC; CDR3 protein: CASTSPGQNYGYTF; clone size: NA; D gene: TRBD1; V gene: TRBV4-1; J gene: TRBJ1-2
CDR3 DNA: TGTGCCAGCAGTCCGTGGGAGGGGAGCTCCTATAATTCACCCCTCCACTTT; CDR3 protein: CASSPWEGSSYNSPLHF; clone size: few; D gene: NA; V gene: TRBV6-1; J gene: TRBJ1-6
CDR3 DNA: TGCGGAATTCCAAAAGGGGGAGCGGTCAATGAGCAGTTCTTC; CDR3 protein: CGIPKGGAVNEQFF; clone size: NA; D gene: NA; V gene: TRBV20-1; J gene: TRBJ2-1
CDR3 DNA: TGTGCCAGCAGTTTAGGACCGAACACTGAAGCTTTCTTT; CDR3 protein: CASSLGPNTEAFF; clone size: many; D gene: NA; V gene: TRBV12-3/TRBV12-4; J gene: TRBJ1-1
CDR3 DNA: TGTGCCAGCAGCGTATTCCGGGCTCTACCCGGGGATACGCAGTATTTT; CDR3 protein: CASSVFRALPGDTQYF; clone size: NA; D gene: NA; V gene: TRBV12-3/TRBV12-4; J gene: TRBJ2-3
CDR3 DNA: TGCGCCAGCAGCCAAGATCGCCCAGGCATTAGCAATCAGCCCCAGCATTTT; CDR3 protein: CASSQDRPGISNQPQHF; clone size: NA; D gene: NA; V gene: TRBV4-3; J gene: TRBJ1-5
CDR3 DNA: TGTGCCAGCAGTTACTCAGCGACAGGGTATGACTATGGCTACACCTTC; CDR3 protein: CASSYSATGYDYGYTF; clone size: NA; D gene: TRBD1; V gene: TRBV6-2/TRBV6-3; J gene: TRBJ1-2
CDR3 DNA: TGCAGTGCTACTAGCGTCTCCTACGAGCAGTACTTC; CDR3 protein: CSATSVSYEQYF; clone size: NA; D gene: NA; V gene: TRBV20-1; J gene: TRBJ2-7
CDR3 DNA: TGCAGCGTTCGAACAGAATACTATGGCTACACCTTC; CDR3 protein: CSVRTEYYGYTF; clone size: NA; D gene: NA; V gene: TRBV29-1; J gene: TRBJ1-2
CDR3 DNA: TGTGCCAGCAGCGTCGGGGGACAGAGCACTGAAGCTTTCTTT; CDR3 protein: CASSVGGQSTEAFF; clone size: NA; D gene: TRBD1; V gene: TRBV9; J gene: TRBJ1-1
CDR3 DNA: TGCAGCGTTGACGGGCAGTTCTTC; CDR3 protein: CSVDGQFF; clone size: NA; D gene: NA; V gene: TRBV29-1; J gene: TRBJ2-1
CDR3 DNA: TGCGCCAGCAGCTTCGAGGCCCCAGAAAACTATGGCTACACCTTC; CDR3 protein: CASSFEAPENYGYTF; clone size: NA; D gene: NA; V gene: TRBV5-1; J gene: TRBJ1-2
CDR3 DNA: TGTGCCAGCAGCTTAGTAGCTAGCGGTAGCACAGATACGCAGTATTTT; CDR3 protein: CASSLVASGSTDTQYF; clone size: NA; D gene: TRBD2; V gene: TRBV7-2; J gene: TRBJ2-3
CDR3 DNA: TGTGCCAGCAGTTTCGGAGAGATTAATCAGCCCCAGCATTTT; CDR3 protein: CASSFGEINQPQHF; clone size: few; D gene: NA; V gene: TRBV12-3/TRBV12-4; J gene: TRBJ1-5
CDR3 DNA: TGTGCCAGCAGCCGAATCGATCGTGAAAAACTGTTTTTT; CDR3 protein: CASSRIDREKLFF; clone size: NA; D gene: NA; V gene: TRBV28; J gene: TRBJ1-4
CDR3 DNA: TGCGCCAGCAGCTTGAACAGGGCCACTGAAGCTTTCTTT; CDR3 protein: CASSLNRATEAFF; clone size: few; D gene: NA; V gene: TRBV5-1; J gene: TRBJ1-1
CDR3 DNA: TGTGCCAGCAGCTTCCGTGGAGGTGGCTACACCTTC; CDR3 protein: CASSFRGGGYTF; clone size: few; D gene: NA; V gene: TRBV5-6; J gene: TRBJ1-2
CDR3 DNA: TGTGCCAGCAGCTTGGGGCAGGGTAGGGAGCCCCAGCATTTT; CDR3 protein: CASSLGQGREPQHF; clone size: NA; D gene: NA; V gene: TRBV11-3; J gene: TRBJ1-5
CDR3 DNA: TGTGCCAGCAGCTCACAGGGGAATAATTCACCCCTCCACTTT; CDR3 protein: CASSSQGNNSPLHF; clone size: NA; D gene: TRBD1; V gene: TRBV7-6; J gene: TRBJ1-6
CDR3 DNA: TGCGCCAGCAGCCGTCCCCCGATCTATAAGGATGGTGAAGCTTTCTTT; CDR3 protein: CASSRPPIYKDGEAFF; clone size: few; D gene: NA; V gene: TRBV4-1; J gene: TRBJ1-1
CDR3 DNA: TGCAGTGCTAGAGATTCGGGGCCTGGAAACACCATATATTTT; CDR3 protein: CSARDSGPGNTIYF; clone size: NA; D gene: NA; V gene: TRBV20-1; J gene: TRBJ1-3
CDR3 DNA: TGCAGTGCTAGAGTGGGTAATGAGGTACCGTTT; CDR3 protein: CSARVGNEVPF; clone size: few; D gene: NA; V gene: TRBV20-1; J gene: TRBJ1-4
CDR3 DNA: TGCAACGCTGCGACAGGGAATCTTAACACTGAAGCTTTCTTT; CDR3 protein: CNAATGNLNTEAFF; clone size: NA; D gene: TRBD1; V gene: TRBV29-1; J gene: TRBJ1-1
CDR3 DNA: TGTGCCAGCACCGAACTCGGGGAATCACCCCTCCACTTT; CDR3 protein: CASTELGESPLHF; clone size: few; D gene: NA; V gene: TRBV2; J gene: TRBJ1-6